A single sample is the source of the 24 T cell receptor beta chains below, sequenced in a study of lymphopenia after photon versus proton radiotherapy. TCRdb's copy holds only in-frame clones and misses some; the assay was immunoSEQ multiplex PCR. The sample has about 50,000 clones, roughly 90% seen once. Sequenced material: peripheral blood, taken from a patient treated with photon-based radiotherapy. Source of these receptors: a woman aged 40 to 49 with cholangiocarcinoma.

The V call is TRBV28, the J call TRBJ1-2, with 9 nucleotides matching TRBD1. Germline V gene data show CDR1 as MDHEN and CDR2 as SYDVKM. This CDR3 region has 16 residues. J gave up 3 bases and V 8 bases, and 13 bases lay outside the gene matches. CDR3 amino acids: CASFPGGTGKDYGYTF. The CDR3 DNA sequence: TGTGCCAGCTTCCCCGGGGGGACAGGGAAGGACTATGGCTACACCTTC.

V and J are TRBV6-6 and TRBJ1-1; weak D call: TRBD1 (5 bases). In germline, CDR1 is MNHNY, CDR2 SVGAGI (reference sequence). This CDR3 comprises 10 residues. Trimming took off 8 bases at V and 8 bases at J, with 9 bases between the two ends. For the CDR3, the DNA is TGTGCCAGCCGCAGACAGGAAGCTTTCTTT. Its protein is CASRRQEAFF.

V is TRBV7-2 and J is TRBJ1-5; no clear D. CDR1 and CDR2 (germline): SGHTA, FQGNSA. V lost 3 bases, J lost 2 bases, and 8 bases lay in between. The CDR3 totals 14 residues. The CDR3 bases are TGTGCCAGCAGCTTCATTAGCGGCAATCAGCCCCAGCATTTT. Translated, it gives CASSFISGNQPQHF. The complete variable domain, with remaining parts taken from reference TRBV7-2 and TRBJ1-5, reads GAGVSQSPSNKVTEKGKDVELRCDPISGHTALYWYRQSLGQGLEFLIYFQGNSAPDKSGLPSDRFSAERTGGSVSTLTIQRTQQEDSAVYLCASSFISGNQPQHFGDGTRLSIL.

The J gene is TRBJ1-1, the V gene TRBV30; 7 bases fit TRBD1. CDR1 and CDR2 (germline): GTSNPN, SVGIG (reference sequence). J was trimmed by 1 base and V by 0 bases; bases with no gene match: 2. This CDR3 spans 14 amino acids. This chain's CDR3 is CAWSVGTANTEAFF. The CDR3, as DNA: TGTGCCTGGAGTGTGGGGACAGCGAACACTGAAGCTTTCTTT.

V is TRBV28 and J is TRBJ1-4; D remains unclear. Germline-derived CDR1 and CDR2 are MDHEN and SYDVKM. Trimming removed 5 bases at V and 5 bases at J, with 12 bases between. The length of the CDR3 is 14 residues. The CDR3 protein is CASSPYKKNEKLFF. The CDR3 bases are TGTGCCAGCAGTCCCTATAAGAAGAATGAAAAACTGTTTTTT.

The V and J genes are TRBV5-1 and TRBJ2-5, with D unresolved. The CDR3 has 13 residues. V was trimmed by 5 bases and J by 2 bases, leaving 10 bases between them. Germline-derived CDR1 and CDR2 are SGHRS and YFSETQ. CDR3: CASSRELQETQYF. The CDR3 nucleotides are TGCGCCAGCAGTAGAGAGCTGCAAGAGACCCAGTACTTC.

The chain couples TRBV6-5 to TRBJ2-2; D ambiguous. CDR1 is MNHEY and CDR2 is SVGAGI in the germline V gene. Trimming removed 5 bases from V and 6 bases from J, with 7 bases in between. The CDR3 loop spans 12 amino acids. The CDR3, as DNA: TGTGCCAGCAGTGCCGGGCCCGGGGAGCTGTTTTTT. Its protein product is CASSAGPGELFF.

The chain's CDR3 is CASSAQGGTGQGYTF. The CDR3, as DNA: TGTGCCAGCAGCGCACAGGGGGGGACAGGACAAGGCTACACCTTC. The V call is TRBV9, the J call TRBJ1-2; TRBD1 matches 8 bases. The CDR3 sequence is 15 residues long. Germline CDR1 is SGDLS and CDR2 is YYNGEE. Germline trimming cut 3 bases from V and 8 bases from J; bases unmatched to any gene: 12. Full variable domain (rest looked up from reference TRBV9 and TRBJ1-2): DSGVTQTPKHLITATGQRVTLRCSPRSGDLSVYWYQQSLDQGLQFLIQYYNGEERAKGNILERFSAQQFPDLHSELNLSSLELGDSALYFCASSAQGGTGQGYTFGSGTRLTVV.

This chain uses TRBV5-4 with TRBJ2-5, with a possible D match to TRBD2 (5 bases). The CDR3 runs 15 residues. CDR1 is SGHNT, CDR2 YYREEE, per germline (reference sequence). V gave up 3 bases and J gave up 0 bases, with 12 bases separating them. The CDR3: CASSSPTSYQETQYF. The DNA for the CDR3 is TGTGCCAGCAGCTCGCCTACTAGTTACCAAGAGACCCAGTACTTC.

The chain combines TRBV30 with TRBJ1-2; a possible D gene is TRBD1 (5 bases). The germline V and J ends were trimmed by 2 bases and 4 bases, with 14 bases remaining between them. The CDR3 covers 14 residues. Germline lookup yields CDR1 GTSNPN and CDR2 SVGIG (reference sequence). The CDR3 DNA is TGTGCCTGGAGTCTAGGGGCAGGGACCTATGGCTACACCTTC. It translates to CAWSLGAGTYGYTF.

The J gene is TRBJ2-3, the V gene TRBV29-1; 8 bases agree with TRBD1. V shed 6 bases, J shed 3 bases, and the junction held 5 bases outside the gene matches. The CDR3 spans 13 residues. CDR1 and CDR2 (germline): SQVTM, ANQGSEA. The CDR3 loop is CSVRQGRTDTQYF. The CDR3 coding sequence is TGCAGCGTCAGACAGGGGCGTACAGATACGCAGTATTTT.

This clone was counted a single time. The chain combines TRBV7-9 with TRBJ1-1; D is ambiguous. V was trimmed by 5 bases and J by 2 bases, leaving 9 bases between them. The germline CDR1 and CDR2 sequences are SEHNR and FQNEAQ (reference sequence). The CDR3 has 13 amino acids. The CDR3 is CASSTGRNTEAFF. CDR3 DNA: TGTGCCAGCAGCACGGGCCGCAACACTGAAGCTTTCTTT.

The rearrangement links TRBV30 to TRBJ2-6; TRBD1 agrees at 8 bases. V lost 7 bases and J lost 0; bases outside the gene matches: 8. The CDR3 is 16 residues long. Germline V lookup: CDR1 GTSNPN, CDR2 SVGIG (reference sequence). CDR3 loop: CALRTGLISGANVLTF. The CDR3 nucleotides read TGTGCCTTGAGGACAGGGCTTATCTCTGGGGCCAACGTCCTGACTTTC.

The chain employs TRBV25-1 and TRBJ1-1; no clear D gene. The germline V gene encodes CDR1 MGHDK and CDR2 SYGVNS. The CDR3 is made up of 14 amino acids. The germline V and J ends were trimmed by 5 bases and 0 bases, with 10 bases remaining between them. CDR3 coding DNA: TGTGCCAGCAGTCCCCCCGGACTGAACACTGAAGCTTTCTTT. This sequence encodes CASSPPGLNTEAFF.

The V call is TRBV30, the J call TRBJ1-2; D ambiguous. There are 12 residues in the CDR3. Germline loops: CDR1 GTSNPN, CDR2 SVGIG (reference sequence). V lost 3 bases and J lost 3, with 8 bases in between. The CDR3 is CAWRTGYYGYTF. For the CDR3, the DNA is TGTGCCTGGAGGACGGGATACTATGGCTACACCTTC.

V gene TRBV28 combines with J gene TRBJ2-7; D is perhaps TRBD1 or TRBD2 (6 bases each). The CDR3 totals 13 residues. Trimming took 5 bases from V and 6 from J, leaving 14 bases between them. Germline values: CDR1 MDHEN, CDR2 SYDVKM. The CDR3 spells CASSPGEVVEQYF. The CDR3 DNA reads TGTGCCAGCAGTCCAGGGGAGGTCGTCGAGCAGTACTTC.

This chain uses TRBV30 with TRBJ1-6; TRBD1 matches 8 bases. J was trimmed by 1 base and V by 8 bases; bases with no gene match: 10. Germline V gives CDR1 GTSNPN, CDR2 SVGIG (reference sequence). This CDR3 spans 16 amino acids. The CDR3 reads CAGKPGGLSYNSPLHF. CDR3 in DNA: TGTGCCGGAAAACCAGGGGGCCTTTCCTATAATTCACCCCTCCACTTT.

This clone was picked up a small number of times. The junction departs from germline at one end; a sequencing error may be responsible. The CDR3 region is CASSVTESLGELFF. In DNA, the CDR3 is TGTGCCAGCAGCGTAACAGAATCCCTCGGGGAGCTGTTTTTT. The chain recombines TRBV7-3 with TRBJ2-2; D is ambiguous. The CDR3 spans 14 residues. Per the germline V gene, CDR1 is SGHTA and CDR2 is FQGTGA.

This clone has just one count. The genes are TRBV6-1 and TRBJ1-6; TRBD1 matches at 7 bases. Germline trimming cut 0 bases from V and 4 bases from J; bases unmatched to any gene: 3. Germline CDR1 reads MNHNS; CDR2 reads SASEGT. CDR3 length: 16 amino acids. CDR3: CASSEALGQYNSPLHF. The CDR3 bases are TGTGCCAGCAGTGAAGCGCTGGGACAGTATAATTCACCCCTCCACTTT.

V usage is TRBV28 and J usage is TRBJ1-5; tentative D call: TRBD1 (5 bases). CDR3 size: 13 residues. Germline V lookup: CDR1 MDHEN, CDR2 SYDVKM. Trimming removed 5 bases at V and 7 bases at J, with 12 bases between. The CDR3 sequence: CASSPLGDQPQHF. CDR3 coding DNA: TGTGCCAGCAGTCCCCTGGGGGACCAGCCCCAGCATTTT.

V is TRBV6-5 and J is TRBJ1-1, with D possibly being TRBD1 (5 bases). The CDR3 consists of 15 residues. The V end lost 1 base, the J end lost 5 bases, and 14 bases lay between the germline ends. Germline V gene data show CDR1 as MNHEY and CDR2 as SVGAGI. In DNA, the CDR3 is TGTGCCAGCAGTTACTTTGGGGCAAGTCGGACTGAAGCTTTCTTT. Encoded protein: CASSYFGASRTEAFF.

The chain carries TRBV5-4 and TRBJ1-3; D call uncertain. Trimming removed 2 bases from V and 2 bases from J, with 2 bases in between. The CDR3 spans 12 residues. Germline CDR1 SGHNT, CDR2 YYREEE (reference sequence). Written as DNA, the CDR3 is TGTGCCAGCAGCTTCCCTGGAAACACCATATATTTT. This encodes CASSFPGNTIYF.

The V call is TRBV5-1, the J call TRBJ2-1; D perhaps matches TRBD1 (7 bases). V shed 4 bases and J shed 9 bases, with 17 bases lying between them. Germline V gene sequence: CDR1 SGHRS, CDR2 YFSETQ. The CDR3 consists of 14 residues. The chain's CDR3 is CASSLRTGGSEQFF. The CDR3 DNA is TGCGCCAGCAGCCTACGGACAGGAGGGAGTGAGCAGTTCTTC.

On this clone: Other DNA sequences in the sample encode the same CDR3. DNA for the CDR3: TGTGCCAGCAGTCTCAACTACGAGCAGTACTTC. It translates to CASSLNYEQYF. This chain links TRBV2 with TRBJ2-7, with no clear D. This CDR3 contains 11 residues. Looked up from germline, CDR1 is SNHLY and CDR2 is FYNNEI. V lost 5 bases and J 3 bases, leaving 5 bases between the germline ends.